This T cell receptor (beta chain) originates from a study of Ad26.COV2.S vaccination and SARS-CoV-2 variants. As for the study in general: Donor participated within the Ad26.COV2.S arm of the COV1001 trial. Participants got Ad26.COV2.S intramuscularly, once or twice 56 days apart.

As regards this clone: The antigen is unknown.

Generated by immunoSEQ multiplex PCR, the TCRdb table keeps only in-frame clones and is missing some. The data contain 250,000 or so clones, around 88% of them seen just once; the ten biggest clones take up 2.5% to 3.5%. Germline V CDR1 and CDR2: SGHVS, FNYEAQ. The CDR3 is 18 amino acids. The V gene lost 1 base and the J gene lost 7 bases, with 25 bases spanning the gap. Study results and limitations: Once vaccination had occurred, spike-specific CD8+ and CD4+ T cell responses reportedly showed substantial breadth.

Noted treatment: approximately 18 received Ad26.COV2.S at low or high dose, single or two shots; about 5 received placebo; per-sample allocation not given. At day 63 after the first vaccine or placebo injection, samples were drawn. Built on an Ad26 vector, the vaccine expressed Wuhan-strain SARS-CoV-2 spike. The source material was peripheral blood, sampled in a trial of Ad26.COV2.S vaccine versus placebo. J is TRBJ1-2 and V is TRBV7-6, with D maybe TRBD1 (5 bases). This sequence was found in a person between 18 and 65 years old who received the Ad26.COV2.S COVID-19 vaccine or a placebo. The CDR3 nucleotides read TGTGCCAGCAGCTTAGGAGGACACCGTCAGCCGTCATTCACTGGCTACACCTTC. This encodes CASSLGGHRQPSFTGYTF. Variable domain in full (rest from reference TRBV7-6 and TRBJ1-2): GAGVSQSPRYKVTKRGQDVALRCDPISGHVSLYWYRQALGQGPEFLTYFNYEAQQDKSGLPNDRFSAERPEGSISTLTIQRTEQRDSAMYRCASSLGGHRQPSFTGYTFGSGTRLTVV.